The clone carrying this T cell receptor (beta chain) was seen ten or more times. Antigen: not known. Patients with uncontrolled infections, other autoimmune diseases, pregnancy or lactation were excluded. The entry originates in a study of T cells in Graves' hyperthyroidism and ophthalmopathy. Study results and caveats: Researchers found most expanded thyroid clonotypes above 0.001 in blood as well.

The germline V gene has CDR1 SGHAT and CDR2 FQNNGV. The CDR3 runs 16 residues. V lost 5 bases and J 4 bases, leaving 18 bases between the germline ends. From RNA transcripts, TCR beta CDR3 regions were amplified. The HTBI primer set was used in a first-round RT-PCR of the TCR CDR3. TCRdb analysed the multiplex PCR reads with MiXCR anew, one entry per CDR3 protein. The sample has around 600,000 distinct CDR3 sequences; about 14% are singletons. The source of this sequence is a woman aged 45-59 years with Graves' ophthalmopathy. Material: blood. The chain recombines TRBV11-2 with TRBJ2-1, with D perhaps being TRBD1 or TRBD2 (8 bases each). The CDR3 sequence is CASSPGGTGGYNEQFF. The CDR3 DNA reads as TGTGCCAGCAGCCCGGGGGGGACAGGAGGTTACAATGAGCAGTTCTTC.